The clone carrying this TCR beta chain was seen many times. What it binds is not known. One entry per CDR3 protein results from TCRdb running MiXCR on the reads. The sample consists of 200,000 to 300,000 distinct CDR3 sequences, roughly 6.5% of them appearing once. This entry is derived from a study of T cell repertoires in cytomegalovirus infection. Looking at the study overall: Both CMV infection and a matching HLA type were indicated by public TCR beta signatures.

CDR3 length: 14 amino acids. The V end lost 9 bases, the J end lost 1 base, and 15 bases lay between the germline ends. Germline loops: CDR1 ENHRY, CDR2 SYGVKD. Study-wide results and caveats: HLA-C-restricted CMV-specific TCR beta clonotypes prevailed in the ex vivo response.

This chain connects TRBV10-3 to TRBJ1-1; TRBD1 might be the D (5 bases). Specimen: PBMCs. This sequence was found in a human donor in good health (CMV status not recorded). Some clones in this sample may be carry-over from other donors' samples. The CDR3 protein is CAIGSGGENTEAFF. As DNA, the CDR3 is TGTGCCATAGGGAGCGGAGGGGAGAACACTGAAGCTTTCTTT.